One and the same sample provided the 5 T cell receptor beta chains below, sequenced in a study of technical replicates of blood from a handful of donors. Here immunoSEQ multiplex PCR was the method, and the copy in TCRdb shows in-frame clones only, minus some. This sample has 70,000 to 80,000 clones, with approximately 96% found just once. Sequencing used T cells isolated from PBMCs. These receptors all stem from a human donor in good health.

The V and J genes are TRBV7-9 and TRBJ2-2; weak D call: TRBD1 (6 bases). CDR3 length: 16 residues. Germline V gene lookup returns CDR1 SEHNR and CDR2 FQNEAQ (reference sequence). Deletions cut 1 base from V and 3 bases from J, with 12 bases between. The DNA for the CDR3 is TGTGCCAGCAGCTTAGACAGGGAGTATCACACCGGGGAGCTGTTTTTT. Translation gives CASSLDREYHTGELFF.

The chain carries TRBV4-1 and TRBJ2-7, with 11 positions matching TRBD1. The CDR3 spans 15 residues. The V gene end was trimmed by 1 base and the J gene end by 5 bases; junction bases not matched to a gene: 4. Germline CDR1 MGHRA, CDR2 YSYEKL. The CDR3 spells CASSQVDRGRHEQYF. As DNA, the CDR3 is TGCGCCAGCAGCCAAGTGGACAGGGGGCGCCACGAGCAGTACTTC.

This rearrangement joins TRBV4-2 to TRBJ2-7; 7 bases match TRBD2. The CDR3 totals 15 residues. CDR1 is LGHNA, CDR2 YNFKEQ, per germline. V trimming: 1 base; J trimming: 0 bases; junction bases outside the gene matches: 3. The CDR3 is CASSQVASGSYEQYF. The CDR3 nucleotides read TGTGCCAGCAGCCAAGTGGCTAGCGGCTCCTACGAGCAGTACTTC.

The rearrangement uses TRBV6-4 and TRBJ2-1; 8 bases are shared with TRBD2. This CDR3 comprises 15 residues. Unmatched junction bases numbered 4, after V lost 4 bases and J lost 2 bases. Germline V gene lookup returns CDR1 MRHNA and CDR2 SNTAGT. The CDR3 sequence is CASSVRGGAYNEQFF. The DNA of the CDR3 is TGTGCCAGCAGTGTCCGGGGGGGGGCCTACAATGAGCAGTTCTTC.

This clone has just one count. The CDR3 sequence: CSVGTGGGFMAQHF. CDR3 sequence (DNA): TGCAGCGTCGGGACAGGTGGAGGGTTCATGGCCCAGCATTTT. This chain joins TRBV29-1 and TRBJ1-5, with 8 bases that match TRBD1. The V and J ends lost 6 bases and 11 bases, in that order; junction bases with no gene match: 15. From germline, CDR1 is SQVTM and CDR2 ANQGSEA. The CDR3 is made up of 14 amino acids.